Detailed here is one TCR beta chain. This record belongs to a study of blood T cell repertoires in COVID-19. TCRdb keeps only in-frame clones here, not all; method: immunoSEQ multiplex PCR. Of 270,000 or so clones in the sample, roughly nine tenths were seen once. Germline lookup yields CDR1 SEHNR and CDR2 FQNEAQ (reference sequence). Trimming took 8 bases from V and 5 from J, leaving 16 bases between them. The CDR3 is made up of 13 amino acids. Sequences were obtained from peripheral blood. This receptor was identified in a woman in her 30s with COVID-19, enrolled during active disease. The chain uses TRBV7-9 and TRBJ2-7, with D perhaps matching TRBD2 (6 bases). DNA of the CDR3: TGTGCCAGCTTATCCGGGCCTAGCGACGAGCAGTACTTC. Translation gives CASLSGPSDEQYF.